This TCR beta chain was obtained from a study of cytomegalovirus exposure and HLA in healthy donors. This clone was counted only a few times. The PCR contained 60 Vbeta and 13 Jbeta primers. In the original workflow: An analysis that came later counted 80 million or so unique TCR beta chains, about 10 million shared. Sequencing used immunoSEQ multiplex PCR; TCRdb keeps in-frame clones, though not all of them. V and J calls plus clone size are reproduced from that table; the DNA served to infer D and trimming. Here the sample spans fewer than 110,000 clones, approximately 64% being singletons. The source material was PBMCs. The origin of this receptor is a woman in her forties or fifties in good health and CMV-seronegative.

CDR3: CASRSRDRGGRLDQPQHF. The CDR3 DNA reads as TGTGCCAGTAGGAGCCGGGACAGGGGAGGTCGGTTGGATCAGCCCCAGCATTTT. This rearrangement joins TRBV19 to TRBJ1-5; 10 bases line up with TRBD1. V trimming: 6 bases; J trimming: 5 bases; junction bases outside the gene matches: 16. The CDR3 has 18 residues. CDR1 and CDR2 (germline): LNHDA, SQIVND (reference sequence).